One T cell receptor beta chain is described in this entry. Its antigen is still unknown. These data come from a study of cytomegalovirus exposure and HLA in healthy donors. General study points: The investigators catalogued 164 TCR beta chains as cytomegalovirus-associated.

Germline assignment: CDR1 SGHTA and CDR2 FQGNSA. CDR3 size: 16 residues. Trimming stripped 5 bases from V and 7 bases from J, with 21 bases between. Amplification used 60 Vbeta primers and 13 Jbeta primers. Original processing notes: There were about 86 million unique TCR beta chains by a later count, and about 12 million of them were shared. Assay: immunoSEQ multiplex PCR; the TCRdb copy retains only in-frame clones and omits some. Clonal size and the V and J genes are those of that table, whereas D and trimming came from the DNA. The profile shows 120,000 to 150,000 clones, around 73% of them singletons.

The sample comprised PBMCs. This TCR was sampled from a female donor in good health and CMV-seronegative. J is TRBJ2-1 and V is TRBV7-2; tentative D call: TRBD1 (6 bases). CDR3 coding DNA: TGTGCCAGCAGCCCGAATGCAGGGGTGCTGGGTAATGAGCAGTTCTTC. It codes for CASSPNAGVLGNEQFF.